The 15 T cell receptor beta chains below were found in one sample sequenced in a study of CD8 T cells in ankylosing spondylitis. The study, taken as a whole, reports: Eight highly homologous variants made up a TCR beta motif, and this motif appeared characteristic of ankylosing spondylitis blood.

TCRdb called the 5' RACE reads again in MiXCR, with one record for every CDR3 protein. In the table there are about 840,000 distinct CDR3 sequences, approximately 10% of which are singletons. The antigens of these receptors remain unknown. Sequences were obtained from blood, either unsorted or a sorted T cell fraction (not recorded which). Every receptor here comes from a male donor with ankylosing spondylitis.

The genes are TRBV5-1 and TRBJ2-3; 7 nucleotides line up with TRBD2. CDR1 is SGHRS, CDR2 YFSETQ, per germline. The V and J ends lost 1 base and 4 bases, in that order; junction bases with no gene match: 3. The CDR3 has 14 amino acids. The CDR3 nucleotides read TGCGCCAGCAGCTTGAGCGGGGACGCAGATACGCAGTATTTT. Protein product: CASSLSGDADTQYF.

There are many counts of this clonotype. V gene TRBV14 combines with J gene TRBJ1-5; unclear D gene. The ends were cut back, 3 bases at V and 0 bases at J, with 3 bases in the middle. The CDR3 loop spans 13 amino acids. The germline V gene has CDR1 SGHDN and CDR2 FVKESK. The CDR3: CASSHNSNQPQHF. CDR3 coding DNA: TGTGCCAGCAGCCACAATAGCAATCAGCCCCAGCATTTT.

CDR3 bases: TGCGCCAGCAGCTTTATGACGGGGTCCGCAGATACGCAGTATTTT. Translated: CASSFMTGSADTQYF. The V call is TRBV5-1, the J call TRBJ2-3; weak D call: TRBD2 (5 bases). Germline V lookup: CDR1 SGHRS, CDR2 YFSETQ. The CDR3 totals 15 residues. V was trimmed by 2 bases and J by 4 bases, leaving 14 bases between them.

The rearrangement joins TRBV5-1 to TRBJ2-5; 7 bases fit TRBD2. J was trimmed by 4 bases and V by 3 bases; bases with no gene match: 9. The germline V gene has CDR1 SGHRS and CDR2 YFSETQ. There are 15 residues in the CDR3. The CDR3 coding sequence is TGCGCCAGCAGCTCTAGCGGTTTAAGAGGAGAGACCCAGTACTTC. Encoded protein: CASSSSGLRGETQYF. Drawing the rest from reference TRBV5-1 and TRBJ2-5, the complete variable domain is KAGVTQTPRYLIKTRGQQVTLSCSPISGHRSVSWYQQTPGQGLQFLFEYFSETQRNKGNFPGRFSGRQFSNSRSEMNVSTLELGDSALYLCASSSSGLRGETQYFGPGTRLLVL.

This clonotype was seen more than once but under ten times. The CDR3 sequence: CASSEVAGGYNEQFF. The CDR3, as DNA: TGTGCCAGCAGTGAAGTGGCGGGGGGCTACAATGAGCAGTTCTTC. This chain links TRBV6-1 with TRBJ2-1, with TRBD2 matching 8 bases. J lost 3 bases, V lost 1 base, and 2 bases had no gene match. Germline V gene data show CDR1 as MNHNS and CDR2 as SASEGT. The CDR3 covers 15 residues.

This clonotype was seen repeatedly, ten times or more. This chain uses TRBV15 with TRBJ2-7; TRBD2 is a possible D gene (7 bases). Trimming removed 0 bases at V and 3 bases at J, with 12 bases between. Germline CDR1 and CDR2: LNHNV and YYDKDF (reference sequence). This CDR3 is 15 amino acids long. The CDR3 nucleotides read TGTGCCACCAGCAGAGATAGGGGGGAGGGCTACGAGCAGTACTTC. Protein sequence: CATSRDRGEGYEQYF.

As for this clonotype: A read error may explain this, as a much larger clone is one base away. The J gene is TRBJ1-1, the V gene TRBV28; 7 positions match TRBD1. V dropped 6 bases and J dropped 1; count of bases not matched to a gene: 5. The CDR3 is 14 amino acids. Germline loops: CDR1 MDHEN, CDR2 SYDVKM. CDR3 amino acids: CASRKGDRNTEAFF. DNA for the CDR3: TGTGCCAGCAGAAAAGGGGACAGGAACACTGAAGCTTTCTTT.

The CDR3 loop is CATGQPDFYQPQHF. The CDR3 bases are TGTGCCACTGGACAGCCTGATTTCTATCAGCCCCAGCATTTT. The V call is TRBV24-1, the J call TRBJ1-5, with D tentatively TRBD1 (6 bases). The CDR3 runs to 14 residues. V was trimmed by 10 bases and J by 5 bases, leaving 17 bases between them. The germline V gene has CDR1 KGHDR and CDR2 SFDVKD.

The chain has TRBV3-1 and TRBJ2-1, with D possibly matching TRBD2 (6 bases). V was cut by 4 bases and J by 12 bases, with 16 bases left in between. The CDR3 is made up of 13 amino acids. CDR1 is LGHDT, CDR2 YNNKEL, per germline (reference sequence). This CDR3 reads CASSPVGAGLQFF. DNA of the CDR3: TGTGCCAGCAGCCCAGTGGGTGCGGGACTGCAGTTCTTC.

A few counts support this clonotype. This CDR3 reads CSAGRVGENYGYTF. The CDR3 region has the DNA TGCAGCGCAGGCAGGGTCGGCGAGAACTATGGCTACACCTTC. The V gene is TRBV29-1, the J gene TRBJ1-2, with D possibly TRBD1 on 5 matching bases. The CDR3 consists of 14 residues. Trimming removed 7 bases from V and 2 bases from J, with 17 bases in between. The germline V gene has CDR1 SQVTM and CDR2 ANQGSEA.

The genes are TRBV2 and TRBJ2-5, with D hard to call. Deletions cut 6 bases from V and 5 bases from J, with 13 bases between. Germline CDR1 and CDR2: SNHLY and FYNNEI. The CDR3 length is 13 residues. CDR3 sequence (DNA): TGTGCCAGCAGGGGGTACGGAAGGGAGACCCAGTACTTC. Its protein product is CASRGYGRETQYF.

This chain connects TRBV7-2 to TRBJ1-2; D unresolved. The CDR3 length is 13 residues. Germline V gene data show CDR1 as SGHTA and CDR2 as FQGNSA. V gave up 5 bases and J gave up 2 bases, with 9 bases separating them. The CDR3 bases are TGTGCCAGCAGCACAAGGGTGAACTATGGCTACACCTTC. Its protein product is CASSTRVNYGYTF.

Notes on this clonotype: The junction departs from germline at one end; a sequencing error may be responsible. V is TRBV7-1 and J is TRBJ2-7, with D possibly TRBD1 on 6 matching bases. TRBV7-1 is an open reading frame whose function is uncertain. The CDR3 contains 13 residues. The CDR3 protein is CASGSGALYEQYF. Here the CDR3 DNA reads TGTGCCAGCGGCTCAGGGGCCCTCTACGAGCAGTACTTC.

This clonotype was picked up a small number of times. The chain uses TRBV27 and TRBJ2-5; the D gene could be TRBD1 or TRBD2 (5 bases each). The CDR3 totals 17 residues. The V gene lost 2 bases and the J gene lost 1 base, with 17 bases spanning the gap. Germline values: CDR1 MNHEY, CDR2 SMNVEV (reference sequence). CDR3 region: CASSLQGDHTIQETQYF. The CDR3 DNA follows: TGTGCCAGCAGTTTACAAGGGGACCACACGATCCAAGAGACCCAGTACTTC.

This clonotype was recorded a few times. The rearrangement links TRBV5-4 to TRBJ1-4, with D possibly matching TRBD1 (6 bases). Germline values: CDR1 SGHNT, CDR2 YYREEE (reference sequence). CDR3 length: 15 residues. Trimming removed 4 bases at V and 4 bases at J, with 14 bases between. The CDR3 here is CASSLAAGVNEKLFF. The CDR3 region has the DNA TGTGCCAGCAGCCTGGCGGCAGGGGTTAATGAAAAACTGTTTTTT.